This is a list of T cell receptor beta chains from one sample in a study of neurological immune-mediated disorders. TCRdb re-called the 5' RACE reads through MiXCR, storing one row per CDR3 protein. The data contain roughly 60,000 distinct CDR3 sequences, less than 10% of them singletons. The sequenced sample was PBMCs. Receptors originate from a young man in good health. The CDR3 runs from the conserved cysteine through the conserved F or W. Fields, in order: clone size, J gene, V gene, D gene, CDR3 DNA, CDR3 protein. A D gene is named only where the DNA matches it firmly. Size is stated as once, few or many counts, or a class when the clone is expanded.

abundance: many
j_gene: TRBJ2-5
v_gene: TRBV7-9
d_gene: TRBD1
CDR3nt: TGTGCCAGCAGCTCCGGGACAGGGGGCATTCCGTACCAAGAGACCCAGTACTTC
CDR3aa: CASSSGTGGIPYQETQYF

abundance: many
j_gene: TRBJ2-5
v_gene: TRBV5-1
d_gene: NA
CDR3nt: TGCGCCAGCAGCCTTATCCTTACCGACGAAGAGACCCAGTACTTC
CDR3aa: CASSLILTDEETQYF

abundance: many
j_gene: TRBJ2-7
v_gene: TRBV7-2
d_gene: TRBD1
CDR3nt: TGTGCCAGCAGCTTAACAGGGGTTCGTTACGAGCAGTACTTC
CDR3aa: CASSLTGVRYEQYF

abundance: few
j_gene: TRBJ1-5
v_gene: TRBV12-3/TRBV12-4
d_gene: NA
CDR3nt: TGTGCCAGCAACCAGGGGAATCAGCCCCAGCATTTT
CDR3aa: CASNQGNQPQHF

abundance: many
j_gene: TRBJ1-5
v_gene: TRBV7-7
d_gene: NA
CDR3nt: TGTGCCAGCAGCTTGGGGCTTAATCAGCCCCAGCATTTT
CDR3aa: CASSLGLNQPQHF

abundance: many
j_gene: TRBJ2-6
v_gene: TRBV7-9
d_gene: NA
CDR3nt: TGTGCCAGCAGCGAAAAAACAGGGCTGAGAGCCGGGGCCAACGTCCTGACTTTC
CDR3aa: CASSEKTGLRAGANVLTF

abundance: many
j_gene: TRBJ1-2
v_gene: TRBV27
d_gene: NA
CDR3nt: TGTGCCAGCAGTTTATCGCCCCCGGGGGTCTTACAGGGCTACACCTTC
CDR3aa: CASSLSPPGVLQGYTF

abundance: many
j_gene: TRBJ2-3
v_gene: TRBV5-1
d_gene: NA
CDR3nt: TGCGCCAGCAGCCCTCTTGCGGATAGCACAGATACGCAGTATTTT
CDR3aa: CASSPLADSTDTQYF

abundance: many
j_gene: TRBJ2-1
v_gene: TRBV4-1
d_gene: TRBD2
CDR3nt: TGCGCCAGCAGCCAATCGGCGACTAGCGGGAGCTCCTACAATGAGCAGTTCTTC
CDR3aa: CASSQSATSGSSYNEQFF

abundance: many
j_gene: TRBJ2-5
v_gene: TRBV20-1
d_gene: NA
CDR3nt: TGCAGTGCTAGCCCCTCGGGAGAGACCCAGTACTTC
CDR3aa: CSASPSGETQYF

abundance: many
j_gene: TRBJ2-3
v_gene: TRBV5-1
d_gene: TRBD2
CDR3nt: TGCGCCAGCAGCTTGTACGCGGGAGGTCACACAGATACGCAGTATTTT
CDR3aa: CASSLYAGGHTDTQYF

abundance: many
j_gene: TRBJ2-2
v_gene: TRBV3-1
d_gene: NA
CDR3nt: TGTGCCAGCAGCCCCGGGACTTACAACACCGGGGAGCTGTTTTTT
CDR3aa: CASSPGTYNTGELFF

abundance: many
j_gene: TRBJ2-6
v_gene: TRBV20-1
d_gene: NA
CDR3nt: TGCAGTGCTAGAGGGTGCCCTGGGGCCAACGTCCTGACTTTC
CDR3aa: CSARGCPGANVLTF

abundance: few
j_gene: TRBJ2-7
v_gene: TRBV9
d_gene: TRBD1
CDR3nt: TGTGCCAGCAGCCCCCTCTGGGACAGGGGAGGAGTTGAGCAGTACTTC
CDR3aa: CASSPLWDRGGVEQYF

abundance: many
j_gene: TRBJ2-2
v_gene: TRBV20-1
d_gene: NA
CDR3nt: TGCAGTGCTATGCGGTTGAACTCCGGGGAGCTGTTTTTT
CDR3aa: CSAMRLNSGELFF

abundance: large
j_gene: TRBJ2-1
v_gene: TRBV5-1
d_gene: TRBD2
CDR3nt: TGCGCCAGCAGCCAGGGCCCTAGCGGTTCCTACAATGAGCAGTTCTTC
CDR3aa: CASSQGPSGSYNEQFF

abundance: many
j_gene: TRBJ1-3
v_gene: TRBV20-1
d_gene: NA
CDR3nt: TGCAGTGCTAGAACGGGAGGAAACACCATATATTTT
CDR3aa: CSARTGGNTIYF

abundance: many
j_gene: TRBJ1-1
v_gene: TRBV12-3/TRBV12-4
d_gene: NA
CDR3nt: TGTGCCAGCAGTTTTCCGGGGGTAGAAGCTTTCTTT
CDR3aa: CASSFPGVEAFF

abundance: many
j_gene: TRBJ1-4
v_gene: TRBV5-8
d_gene: NA
CDR3nt: TGTGCCAGCAAATTAGGGACAACTAATGAAAAACTGTTTTTT
CDR3aa: CASKLGTTNEKLFF

abundance: many
j_gene: TRBJ2-1
v_gene: TRBV12-5
d_gene: NA
CDR3nt: TGTGCTAGTGGTACAGGGTCACTCAACGATGAGCAGTTCTTC
CDR3aa: CASGTGSLNDEQFF

abundance: many
j_gene: TRBJ2-1
v_gene: TRBV12-3/TRBV12-4
d_gene: NA
CDR3nt: TGTGCCATCAATAGAGGGGTATACAATGAGCAGTTCTTC
CDR3aa: CAINRGVYNEQFF

abundance: many
j_gene: TRBJ2-1
v_gene: TRBV7-8
d_gene: NA
CDR3nt: TGTGCCAGCAGCCGGCCTAATAGGGGCAATGAGCAGTTCTTC
CDR3aa: CASSRPNRGNEQFF

abundance: many
j_gene: TRBJ2-6
v_gene: TRBV24-1
d_gene: TRBD1
CDR3nt: TGTGCCACCAGTGATTTCCCCCGCCTGGACAGGGTCTGGGTTGGGGCCAACGTCCTGACTTTC
CDR3aa: CATSDFPRLDRVWVGANVLTF

abundance: many
j_gene: TRBJ2-1
v_gene: TRBV9
d_gene: TRBD2
CDR3nt: TGTGCCAGCAGCGTCGAAGCGGGAGGAGGGGTTGAGCAGTTCTTC
CDR3aa: CASSVEAGGGVEQFF

abundance: many
j_gene: TRBJ1-5
v_gene: TRBV27
d_gene: NA
CDR3nt: TGTGCCAGCAGTACTCTGGGCAGGGGCAATCAGCCCCAGCATTTT
CDR3aa: CASSTLGRGNQPQHF

abundance: many
j_gene: TRBJ2-5
v_gene: TRBV4-1
d_gene: NA
CDR3nt: TGCGCCAGCAGCCAAGCAGCTTCGGAGACCCAGTACTTC
CDR3aa: CASSQAASETQYF

abundance: many
j_gene: TRBJ2-2
v_gene: TRBV10-3
d_gene: TRBD1
CDR3nt: TGTGCCATCAGTGCCGCCCTAACAGGGGGGAACACCGGGGAGCTGTTTTTT
CDR3aa: CAISAALTGGNTGELFF

abundance: many
j_gene: TRBJ1-2
v_gene: TRBV21-1
d_gene: NA
CDR3nt: TGTGCCAGCAGCCCGACGAAACGGGCCTATAACTATGGCTACACCTTC
CDR3aa: CASSPTKRAYNYGYTF

abundance: many
j_gene: TRBJ2-7
v_gene: TRBV4-2
d_gene: TRBD1
CDR3nt: TGTGCCAGCAGCCAAGGACAGGGATTCACCTACGAGCAGTACTTC
CDR3aa: CASSQGQGFTYEQYF

abundance: many
j_gene: TRBJ2-6
v_gene: TRBV20-1
d_gene: TRBD1
CDR3nt: TGCAGTGCTAGAGCCCAGGGGGCTGGGGCCAACGTCCTGACTTTC
CDR3aa: CSARAQGAGANVLTF